The 32 T cell receptor beta chains reported below all come from one sample, sequenced in a study of blood T cells in healthy people across ages. A sample-barcoded 5' primer and a J-beta primer mix were used in a second PCR of about 7 to 12 cycles. TCRdb fed the 5' RACE reads into MiXCR, producing one record per CDR3 protein. The sample contains 1,500,000 or so distinct CDR3 sequences, roughly 60% of which appear only once. The sample was blood. These receptors were collected from a man younger than 35 in good health.

The chain couples TRBV5-1 to TRBJ1-1; D remains unclear. Between the trimmed V and J ends, which lost 0 bases and 0 bases, there was a span of 18 bases. Looked up from germline, CDR1 is SGHRS and CDR2 is YFSETQ. The CDR3 contains 18 residues. This CDR3 reads CASSLALVSLTVNTEAFF. CDR3 DNA sequence: TGCGCCAGCAGCTTGGCCCTAGTCTCCCTTACAGTGAACACTGAAGCTTTCTTT.

The chain has TRBV7-9 and TRBJ2-3; possibly TRBD1 for D (6 bases). CDR3 size: 16 residues. The germline CDR1 and CDR2 sequences are SEHNR and FQNEAQ (reference sequence). V was trimmed by 5 bases and J by 5 bases, leaving 20 bases between them. CDR3 coding DNA: TGTGCCAGCAGCCAATATTACAGGGATGGAGGAGATACGCAGTATTTT. Translation: CASSQYYRDGGDTQYF.

The rearrangement links TRBV27 to TRBJ2-1, with 7 bases aligning to TRBD2. Germline CDR1 is MNHEY and CDR2 is SMNVEV (reference sequence). The CDR3 is made up of 16 amino acids. J was trimmed by 3 bases and V by 0 bases; bases with no gene match: 5. The CDR3: CASSLSGGAHYNEQFF. The CDR3 DNA reads TGTGCCAGCAGTTTATCGGGAGGGGCCCACTACAATGAGCAGTTCTTC.

The gene calls are TRBV7-8 and TRBJ2-3, with D maybe TRBD1 (5 bases). Germline V gene lookup returns CDR1 SGHVS and CDR2 FQNEAQ. The V and J ends lost 5 bases and 2 bases respectively, with 14 bases between them. The CDR3 totals 15 residues. DNA for the CDR3: TGTGCCAGCAGCGAACACGACAGCAACACAGATACGCAGTATTTT. It specifies CASSEHDSNTDTQYF.

This clonotype was counted at least ten times. The chain uses TRBV7-2 and TRBJ2-5, with D hard to call. CDR1 and CDR2 from the germline V gene are SGHTA and FQGNSA. The CDR3 sequence is 12 residues long. V was trimmed by 4 bases and J by 5 bases, leaving 8 bases between them. CDR3 residues: CASSSSRETQYF. The CDR3 DNA reads as TGTGCCAGCAGCTCCAGCCGGGAGACCCAGTACTTC.

V usage is TRBV20-1 and J usage is TRBJ2-7; 9 nucleotides agree with TRBD1. Trimming took 6 bases from V and 6 from J; bases not matched to a gene: 9. Germline V CDR1 and CDR2: DFQATT, SNEGSKA (reference sequence). This CDR3 is 13 amino acids long. CDR3 sequence (DNA): TGCAGTGCGGGGGACAGGGAGATAATCGAGCAGTACTTC. Its protein product is CSAGDREIIEQYF.

The J gene is TRBJ1-2, the V gene TRBV20-1, with 8 bases that match TRBD1. Germline assignment: CDR1 DFQATT and CDR2 SNEGSKA (reference sequence). Trimming removed 2 bases from V and 8 bases from J; junction bases left unmatched: 13. The CDR3 has 15 amino acids. The CDR3 region has the DNA TGCAGTGCTAGACCGCGACAGGGGCTTTCGCTAGGCTACACCTTC. Amino acids: CSARPRQGLSLGYTF.

The rearrangement uses TRBV4-1 and TRBJ2-5; 16 nucleotides match TRBD2. This CDR3 contains 17 residues. J was trimmed by 4 bases and V by 1 base; bases with no gene match: 3. From germline, CDR1 is MGHRA and CDR2 YSYEKL. This CDR3 reads CASSQAGLAGGGETQYF. The CDR3 region has the DNA TGCGCCAGCAGCCAAGCGGGACTAGCGGGAGGGGGAGAGACCCAGTACTTC.

This clonotype was detected once. V gene TRBV27 combines with J gene TRBJ2-4; D is undetermined. Germline CDR1 and CDR2: MNHEY and SMNVEV (reference sequence). V was trimmed by 0 bases and J by 0 bases, leaving 9 bases between them. There are 16 residues in the CDR3. CDR3 bases: TGTGCCAGCAGTTTATCACCGAGAGTAGCCAAAAACATTCAGTACTTC. It encodes CASSLSPRVAKNIQYF.

This clonotype has only a few counts. CDR3 amino acids: CASSPPDRCLSTDTQYF. The CDR3 nucleotides are TGTGCCAGCTCACCACCGGACAGGTGTTTGAGCACAGATACGCAGTATTTT. The chain combines TRBV18 with TRBJ2-3, with 7 bases fitting TRBD1. The CDR3 is 17 amino acids. Trimming took 0 bases from V and 0 from J; bases not matched to a gene: 6. Germline V gene lookup returns CDR1 KGHSH and CDR2 LQKENI. Complete variable domain (other parts from reference TRBV18 and TRBJ2-3): NAGVMQNPRHLVRRRGQEARLRCSPMKGHSHVYWYRQLPEEGLKFMVYLQKENIIDESGMPKERFSAEFPKEGPSILRIQQVVRGDSAAYFCASSPPDRCLSTDTQYFGPGTRLTVL.

V and J are TRBV27 and TRBJ1-1; D is ambiguous. This CDR3 has 14 amino acids. CDR1 is MNHEY, CDR2 SMNVEV, per germline (reference sequence). V was pared by 6 bases and J by 1 base, with 12 bases between. CDR3 loop: CASSAIAGNTEAFF. The CDR3 region has the DNA TGTGCCAGCAGCGCTATAGCTGGGAACACTGAAGCTTTCTTT.

The chain couples TRBV27 to TRBJ2-5, with D perhaps matching TRBD2 (5 bases). The J call is uncertain, as TRBJ2-7 better fits the DNA end. The CDR3 runs 15 residues. Germline V lookup: CDR1 MNHEY, CDR2 SMNVEV (reference sequence). CDR3 sequence (DNA): TGTGCCAGCAGTTTGGTGGGTCTGGAGGTGGGCGAGCAGTACTTC. Its protein is CASSLVGLEVGEQYF.

CDR3 nucleotide sequence: TGTGCCAGCAGTTACCATCTCGACACAGCATACTCTGAAGCTTTCTTT. Translating it yields CASSYHLDTAYSEAFF. This chain joins TRBV6-4 and TRBJ1-1; no definite D call. This CDR3 spans 16 amino acids. Germline CDR1 MRHNA, CDR2 SNTAGT. Trimming took 5 bases from V and 6 from J, leaving 22 bases between them.

The chain recombines TRBV14 with TRBJ1-2; 7 bases are a match to TRBD1. Germline lookup yields CDR1 SGHDN and CDR2 FVKESK. The CDR3 sequence is 13 residues long. V lost 3 bases, J lost 3 bases, and 1 base stayed unmatched. CDR3 bases: TGTGCCAGCAGCCACGGACAGGACTATGGCTACACCTTC. This codes for CASSHGQDYGYTF.

This clonotype came up many times. This sequence joins TRBV9 and TRBJ2-1; 7 bases map to TRBD2. Germline trimming cut 0 bases from V and 0 bases from J; bases unmatched to any gene: 0. The CDR3 is 15 amino acids. Germline V gene lookup returns CDR1 SGDLS and CDR2 YYNGEE. CDR3 nucleotides: TGTGCCAGCAGCGTAGCGGGGGGCTCCTACAATGAGCAGTTCTTC. Translation: CASSVAGGSYNEQFF.

This chain connects TRBV29-1 to TRBJ1-2, with D unclear. V was cut by 5 bases and J by 8 bases, with 12 bases left in between. This CDR3 is built from 11 residues. CDR1 is SQVTM and CDR2 is ANQGSEA in the germline V gene. The CDR3 sequence is CSVRDPWGYTF. The CDR3 coding sequence is TGCAGCGTTCGGGATCCCTGGGGCTACACCTTC.

The rearrangement uses TRBV5-1 and TRBJ1-4; the D is unclear. Germline V gene data show CDR1 as SGHRS and CDR2 as YFSETQ. The V gene lost 6 bases and the J gene lost 6 bases, with 12 bases spanning the gap. The CDR3 runs to 13 residues. The DNA of the CDR3 is TGCGCCAGCACGACATCCGGATATGAAAAACTGTTTTTT. Its translation: CASTTSGYEKLFF.

This chain's CDR3 is CASSFEGQALHGYTF. CDR3 bases: TGTGCCAGCAGCTTCGAGGGACAGGCTCTACATGGCTACACCTTC. The rearrangement links TRBV7-9 to TRBJ1-2; TRBD1 agrees at 8 bases. This CDR3 is built from 15 residues. Germline loops: CDR1 SEHNR, CDR2 FQNEAQ (reference sequence). The trim removed 3 bases at V and 6 bases at J, leaving 9 bases unmatched.

The table lists this clonotype with a few counts. The chain carries TRBV7-9 and TRBJ2-1; 7 nucleotides line up with TRBD1. Germline CDR1 reads SEHNR; CDR2 reads FQNEAQ (reference sequence). Unmatched junction bases numbered 11, after V lost 0 bases and J lost 9 bases. There are 16 residues in the CDR3. The CDR3 loop is CASSLATQDRTTEQFF. DNA of the CDR3: TGTGCCAGCAGCTTAGCGACACAGGACAGGACCACTGAGCAGTTCTTC.

The chain is built from TRBV12-3 or TRBV12-4 and TRBJ2-1; TRBD1 aligns across 8 bases. The J call is doubtful: the DNA matches TRBJ2-7 better. CDR3 length equals 16 residues. DNA of the CDR3: TGTGCCAGCAGCCCCTGGACAGGGATGATGTCTAATGAGCAGTACTTC. It is translated as CASSPWTGMMSNEQYF.

This clonotype was seen a few times. The chain couples TRBV5-5 to TRBJ2-7, with TRBD2 identical over 13 bases. Trimming cost V 4 bases and J 4 bases; bases outside gene matches: 8. The V gene's germline CDR1 is SGHKS and CDR2 YYEKEE (reference sequence). The CDR3 runs 16 residues. The CDR3 loop reads CASSPMGLAGFYEQYF. CDR3 bases: TGTGCCAGCAGCCCCATGGGACTAGCGGGATTTTACGAGCAGTACTTC. The full variable domain, its missing parts supplied by reference TRBV5-5 and TRBJ2-7, is DAGVTQSPTHLIKTRGQQVTLRCSPISGHKSVSWYQQVLGQGPQFIFQYYEKEERGRGNFPDRFSARQFPNYSSELNVNALLLGDSALYLCASSPMGLAGFYEQYFGPGTRLTVT.

This clonotype was found a few times. The V call is TRBV4-3, the J call TRBJ2-3; 10 bases match TRBD1. Germline assignment: CDR1 LGHNA and CDR2 YSLEER. The CDR3 runs to 18 residues. With V trimmed by 3 bases and J by 6 bases, 15 bases remained unmatched. The chain's CDR3 is CASSQHAPGTGVLDTQYF. The DNA for the CDR3 is TGCGCCAGCAGCCAGCATGCGCCCGGGACAGGGGTGTTGGATACGCAGTATTTT.

V usage is TRBV29-1 and J usage is TRBJ2-3, with D perhaps matching TRBD1 (5 bases). Germline V CDR1 and CDR2: SQVTM, ANQGSEA. V shed 2 bases and J shed 6 bases, with 9 bases lying between them. There are 12 residues in the CDR3. This CDR3 reads CSVEIRADTQYF. Written as DNA, the CDR3 is TGCAGCGTTGAAATCAGGGCGGATACGCAGTATTTT.

Here the CDR3 DNA reads TGTGCCAGCAGTTACGGACAGGGTGCCTCTGAAGCTTTCTTT. Residues: CASSYGQGASEAFF. The rearrangement links TRBV6-5 to TRBJ1-1; 8 bases match TRBD1. CDR1 MNHEY and CDR2 SVGAGI come from the germline V gene. The V and J ends lost 2 bases and 6 bases, in that order; junction bases with no gene match: 5. The CDR3 has 14 residues.

V usage is TRBV2 and J usage is TRBJ2-4, with TRBD2 identical over 10 bases. The end of the DNA aligns better with TRBJ2-7, so the J call may be wrong. The germline CDR1 and CDR2 sequences are SNHLY and FYNNEI. This CDR3 is 17 amino acids long. CDR3 residues: CASMGDSPSGSLYEQYF. The CDR3 region has the DNA TGTGCCAGCATGGGGGACAGCCCTAGCGGGAGCCTCTACGAGCAGTACTTC.

The chain employs TRBV11-2 and TRBJ1-1; D possibly corresponds to TRBD1 (5 bases). Per germline, CDR1 SGHAT and CDR2 FQNNGV. Trimming left V 3 bases short and J 8 bases short, with 19 bases between. The CDR3 has 15 residues. CDR3 nucleotides: TGTGCCAGCAGCTTGGCCGGGACCCTTGTCGGGGAAGCTTTCTTT. Translated: CASSLAGTLVGEAFF.

The chain carries TRBV7-2 and TRBJ1-1; D not certain. The CDR3 runs 12 residues. V was pared by 0 bases and J by 9 bases, with 8 bases between. Germline CDR1 and CDR2: SGHTA and FQGNSA. The DNA of the CDR3 is TGTGCCAGCAGCTTAGCGCTGAGCAAAGCTTTCTTT. Residues: CASSLALSKAFF.

The chain joins TRBV11-3 to TRBJ1-1, with 7 positions matching TRBD1. The germline CDR1 and CDR2 sequences are SGHNT and YENEEA. Trimming removed 5 bases from V and 6 bases from J; junction bases left unmatched: 12. The CDR3 totals 15 residues. CDR3 sequence reads: CASSLQQGIESEAFF. In nucleotides, the CDR3 is TGTGCCAGCAGCCTTCAACAGGGGATTGAGTCTGAAGCTTTCTTT.

The rearrangement joins TRBV4-3 to TRBJ2-4; tentatively, D is TRBD1 or TRBD2 (5 bases each). V shed 0 bases and J shed 10 bases, with 7 bases lying between them. The length of the CDR3 is 12 residues. CDR1 is LGHNA and CDR2 is YSLEER in the germline V gene. In nucleotides, the CDR3 is TGCGCCAGCAGCCAAGATGGGGGTATTCAGTACTTC. Amino acids: CASSQDGGIQYF.

The gene calls are TRBV6-5 and TRBJ2-6, with 9 bases identical to TRBD1. Germline V CDR1 and CDR2: MNHEY, SVGAGI. This CDR3 is built from 17 residues. V was clipped by 4 bases and J by 4 bases; unmatched bases: 8. The CDR3 bases are TGTGCCAGCAGTTTCAAAGGACAGGGGACCGGGGCCAACGTCCTGACTTTC. This codes for CASSFKGQGTGANVLTF.

On this clonotype: Because the CDR3 is missing its conserved closing phenylalanine or tryptophan, this is likely a read error. The DNA is left out, because the CDR3 cannot be placed on it with certainty; the CDR3 is given as TCRdb lists it. This chain connects TRBV6-5 to TRBJ2-7; the table gives TRBD1 as D, unverified against the DNA. Germline CDR1 is MNHEY and CDR2 is SVGAGI. The CDR3 has 11 residues if both end residues are counted. The CDR3 reads CASSSPGQVYL.

This clonotype occurred a few times. The chain carries TRBV6-2 or TRBV6-3 and TRBJ2-7; 7 bases align to TRBD1. The ends lost 2 bases at V and 3 bases at J; junction bases unmatched: 10. The CDR3 extends over 16 amino acids. Germline values: CDR1 MNHEY, CDR2 SVGEGT. Written as DNA, the CDR3 is TGTGCCAGCAGTTACCTCCCCACAGGGGACCACTACGAGCAGTACTTC. This sequence encodes CASSYLPTGDHYEQYF.